The source of this TCR beta chain is a study of beta chain features in type 1 diabetes. General study results and limits: VDJ junctions in type 1 diabetes patients carried more deletions and fewer insertions. Shorter TCRB CDR3s, moderately but significantly so, marked every one of the four CD4+ subsets in Type 1 diabetes patients. No resolution was reached here on whether HLA type influences TCRB rearrangement.

As for this clone: Its antigen is undetermined.

V shed 7 bases and J 2 bases; nucleotides not matched to a gene: 5. Looked up from germline, CDR1 is SQVTM and CDR2 is ANQGSEA. There are 14 residues in the CDR3. The authors reverse transcribed all of the isolated RNA, so sequencing captured expressed TCRB transcripts. Each sample of naive, central memory or regulatory T cells had, on average, approximately 3.5 million reads. This table comes from immunoSEQ multiplex PCR, and its TCRdb copy is limited to in-frame clones, with some not included. The sample has nearly 350,000 clones, around 8.5% seen once. Populations obtained by sorting all exceeded 98% purity.

This receptor was obtained from a man under 40 with type 1 diabetes. This chain joins TRBV29-1 and TRBJ2-3, with 11 bases aligning to TRBD1. Material: central memory CD4+ T cells from blood. CDR3: CSGWDRGSTDTQYF. As DNA, the CDR3 is TGCAGCGGCTGGGACAGGGGGTCCACAGATACGCAGTATTTT.